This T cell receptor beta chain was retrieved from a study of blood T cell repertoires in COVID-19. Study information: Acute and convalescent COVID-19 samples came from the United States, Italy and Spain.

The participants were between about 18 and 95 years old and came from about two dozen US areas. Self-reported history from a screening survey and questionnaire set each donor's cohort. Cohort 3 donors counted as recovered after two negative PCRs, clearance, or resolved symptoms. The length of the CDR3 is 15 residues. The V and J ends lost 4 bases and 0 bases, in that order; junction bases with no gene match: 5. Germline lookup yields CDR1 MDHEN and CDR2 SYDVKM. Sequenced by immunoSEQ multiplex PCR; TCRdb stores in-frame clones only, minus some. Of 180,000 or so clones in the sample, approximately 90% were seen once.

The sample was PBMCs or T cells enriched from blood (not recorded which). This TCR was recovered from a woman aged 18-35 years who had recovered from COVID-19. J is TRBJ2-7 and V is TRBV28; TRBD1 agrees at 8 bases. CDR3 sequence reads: CASSSGTGSSYEQYF. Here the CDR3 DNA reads TGTGCCAGCAGTTCCGGGACAGGAAGCTCCTACGAGCAGTACTTC. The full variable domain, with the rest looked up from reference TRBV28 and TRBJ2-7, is DVKVTQSSRYLVKRTGEKVFLECVQDMDHENMFWYRQDPGLGLRLIYFSYDVKMKEKGDIPEGYSVSREKKERFSLILESASTNQTSMYLCASSSGTGSSYEQYFGPGTRLTVT.